A selection of T cell receptor beta chains follows, all from one sample in a study of cytomegalovirus exposure and HLA in healthy donors. The protocol was immunoSEQ multiplex PCR, while the TCRdb copy is restricted to in-frame clones and leaves out a portion. The sample contains approximately 170,000 clones, around 72% of which appear only once. The sequenced sample consisted of PBMCs. All receptors come from a man between 45 and 60 years old in good health and CMV-seronegative. Both conserved end residues are part of each CDR3. D genes are given only for firm matches. Rows give clone size only sometimes, using once, few, many, or a class for an expanded clone.

j_gene: TRBJ2-3
v_gene: TRBV5-5
d_gene: TRBD2
len: 16
abundance: few
CDR3nt: TGTGCCAGCAGCTTGGTGGCTAGCGGGGGCACAGATACGCAGTATTTT
CDR3aa: CASSLVASGGTDTQYF

j_gene: TRBJ2-3
v_gene: TRBV10-1
d_gene: .
len: 15
abundance: .
CDR3nt: TGCGCCAGCAGCCCGGGGGACGGAATATCAGATACGCAGTATTTT
CDR3aa: CASSPGDGISDTQYF

j_gene: TRBJ2-3
v_gene: TRBV5-6
d_gene: TRBD2
len: 17
abundance: once
CDR3nt: TGTGCCAGCAGCTACTCGTTAGCGGGAACAAGCACAGATACGCAGTATTTT
CDR3aa: CASSYSLAGTSTDTQYF

j_gene: TRBJ2-2
v_gene: TRBV5-1
d_gene: TRBD1
len: 16
abundance: .
CDR3nt: TGCGCCAGCAGCTCCCCCGGGACAGTGGGCACCGGGGAGCTGTTTTTT
CDR3aa: CASSSPGTVGTGELFF

j_gene: TRBJ2-2
v_gene: TRBV6-6
d_gene: TRBD2
len: 16
abundance: .
CDR3nt: TGTGCCAGCAGTTGGGGGACTAGCGGGGGTGGCGGGGAGCTGTTTTTT
CDR3aa: CASSWGTSGGGGELFF

j_gene: TRBJ1-5
v_gene: TRBV7-9
d_gene: .
len: 15
abundance: .
CDR3nt: TGTGCCAGCAGCTTAGGTCCAGGGAAAAATCAGCCCCAGCATTTT
CDR3aa: CASSLGPGKNQPQHF

j_gene: TRBJ1-2
v_gene: TRBV5-1
d_gene: TRBD1
len: 14
abundance: few
CDR3nt: TGCGCCAGCAGCTTGTTGGAGGGGGCGGGCGGCTACACCTTC
CDR3aa: CASSLLEGAGGYTF

j_gene: TRBJ1-2
v_gene: TRBV10-3
d_gene: TRBD1
len: 15
abundance: .
CDR3nt: TGTGCCATCAACCCGGGACAGACGACTAACTATGGCTACACCTTC
CDR3aa: CAINPGQTTNYGYTF

j_gene: TRBJ2-5
v_gene: TRBV7-2
d_gene: TRBD2
len: 15
abundance: .
CDR3nt: TGTGCCAGCAGCTTAGGCTCAGCGGGGGGGGAGACCCAGTACTTC
CDR3aa: CASSLGSAGGETQYF

j_gene: TRBJ2-3
v_gene: TRBV9
d_gene: TRBD2
len: 14
abundance: .
CDR3nt: TGTGCCAGCACCGTGACTAGCGGCACAGATACGCAGTATTTT
CDR3aa: CASTVTSGTDTQYF

j_gene: TRBJ2-3
v_gene: TRBV6-1
d_gene: .
len: 15
abundance: .
CDR3nt: TGTGCCAGCAGTGAACAGGGGACGGCGGCGGATACGCAGTATTTT
CDR3aa: CASSEQGTAADTQYF

j_gene: TRBJ1-1
v_gene: TRBV7-9
d_gene: .
len: 14
abundance: .
CDR3nt: TGTGCCAGCAGCTTAGAGCGGGGGAGGACTGAAGCTTTCTTT
CDR3aa: CASSLERGRTEAFF

j_gene: TRBJ1-2
v_gene: TRBV4-3
d_gene: .
len: 14
abundance: .
CDR3nt: TGCGCCAGCAGCCAAATCGGACAGAACTATGGCCACACCTTC
CDR3aa: CASSQIGQNYGHTF

j_gene: TRBJ1-3
v_gene: TRBV10-3
d_gene: TRBD1
len: 14
abundance: few
CDR3nt: TGTGCCATCAGTCTTGGGACAGCTGGAAACACCATATATTTT
CDR3aa: CAISLGTAGNTIYF

j_gene: TRBJ1-1
v_gene: TRBV6-5
d_gene: TRBD1
len: 13
abundance: .
CDR3nt: TGTGCCAGCAAGGGGGACAGTGGCACTGAAGCTTTCTTT
CDR3aa: CASKGDSGTEAFF

j_gene: TRBJ1-2
v_gene: TRBV19
d_gene: TRBD1
len: 15
abundance: .
CDR3nt: TGTGCCAGTAATCTCCTGACAGGGGCCAACTATGGCTACACCTTC
CDR3aa: CASNLLTGANYGYTF

j_gene: TRBJ2-1
v_gene: TRBV9
d_gene: .
len: 15
abundance: few
CDR3nt: TGTGCCAGCAGCGTAGGATCAGGGTGGGTCGATGAGCAGTTCTTC
CDR3aa: CASSVGSGWVDEQFF

j_gene: TRBJ1-1
v_gene: TRBV9
d_gene: .
len: 13
abundance: .
CDR3nt: TGTGCCAGCAGCGTGGAGGCGAACACTGAAGCTTTCTTT
CDR3aa: CASSVEANTEAFF

j_gene: TRBJ2-5
v_gene: TRBV5-1
d_gene: TRBD2
len: 15
abundance: .
CDR3nt: TGCGCCAGCAGCTTGGCTAGCGGGCCCGAGGAGACCCAGTACTTC
CDR3aa: CASSLASGPEETQYF

j_gene: TRBJ1-2
v_gene: TRBV13
d_gene: .
len: 15
abundance: .
CDR3nt: TGTGCCAGCAGCATCGACAGGAGAGCTAACTATGGCTACACCTTC
CDR3aa: CASSIDRRANYGYTF

j_gene: TRBJ1-6
v_gene: TRBV2
d_gene: .
len: 17
abundance: .
CDR3nt: TGTGCCAGCAGTGAGTCCAGGGGTAGGCAGGGCTCTTCACCCCTCCACTTT
CDR3aa: CASSESRGRQGSSPLHF

j_gene: TRBJ2-6
v_gene: TRBV27
d_gene: .
len: 17
abundance: .
CDR3nt: TGTGCCAGCAGTTTGAGCCCACAGGGGACTGGGGCTAACGTCCTGACTTTC
CDR3aa: CASSLSPQGTGANVLTF

j_gene: TRBJ1-3
v_gene: TRBV7-2
d_gene: .
len: 16
abundance: .
CDR3nt: TGTGCCAGCAGCTCTCAGGTCGGCAGCTCTGGAAACACCATATATTTT
CDR3aa: CASSSQVGSSGNTIYF

j_gene: TRBJ2-1
v_gene: TRBV5-1
d_gene: TRBD2
len: 15
abundance: .
CDR3nt: TGCGCCAGCAGCTACTTTGGACTAGCGGGAGATGAGCAGTTCTTC
CDR3aa: CASSYFGLAGDEQFF

j_gene: TRBJ2-5
v_gene: TRBV7-2
d_gene: TRBD1
len: 15
abundance: .
CDR3nt: TGTGCCAGCAGCCCTACAGGGGGTCGGCAAGAGACCCAGTACTTC
CDR3aa: CASSPTGGRQETQYF

j_gene: TRBJ1-2
v_gene: TRBV2
d_gene: TRBD1
len: 15
abundance: few
CDR3nt: TGTGCCAGCAGCGACTCCGGGACAGATCTCTATGGCTACACCTTC
CDR3aa: CASSDSGTDLYGYTF

j_gene: TRBJ2-3
v_gene: TRBV7-9
d_gene: TRBD2
len: 16
abundance: .
CDR3nt: TGTGCCAGCAGCTTAGGGGCGGGGGGAAAAACAGATACGCAGTATTTT
CDR3aa: CASSLGAGGKTDTQYF

j_gene: TRBJ2-3
v_gene: TRBV28
d_gene: TRBD2
len: 15
abundance: few
CDR3nt: TGTGCCAGCAGCCAGACGGGACTAGGTTCAGATACGCAGTATTTT
CDR3aa: CASSQTGLGSDTQYF

j_gene: TRBJ1-3
v_gene: TRBV28
d_gene: .
len: 18
abundance: .
CDR3nt: TGTGCCAGCAGTAGTTTATTCCCTTTCGGGTCGTCTGGAAACACCATATATTTT
CDR3aa: CASSSLFPFGSSGNTIYF

j_gene: TRBJ1-5
v_gene: TRBV4-1
d_gene: TRBD1
len: 16
abundance: .
CDR3nt: TGCGCCAGCAGCCAAGAGACAGGGGGGCAGAATCAGCCCCAGCATTTT
CDR3aa: CASSQETGGQNQPQHF

j_gene: TRBJ2-7
v_gene: TRBV27
d_gene: TRBD2
len: 13
abundance: .
CDR3nt: TGTGCCAGCAGTTTAGGGGGGGTCGACGAGCAGTACTTC
CDR3aa: CASSLGGVDEQYF

j_gene: TRBJ1-1
v_gene: TRBV5-1
d_gene: .
len: 14
abundance: .
CDR3nt: TGCGCCAGCAGCTTGGAGGGGGTAGGGACTGAAGCTTTCTTT
CDR3aa: CASSLEGVGTEAFF

j_gene: TRBJ1-2
v_gene: TRBV18
d_gene: .
len: 14
abundance: .
CDR3nt: TGTGCCAGCTCGGCTCCCGGGAGTGCCTATGGCTACACCTTC
CDR3aa: CASSAPGSAYGYTF

j_gene: TRBJ2-6
v_gene: TRBV25-1
d_gene: TRBD2
len: 17
abundance: .
CDR3nt: TGTGCCAGCAGTGCTCTAGCGGGTAGCTCTGGGGCCAACGTCCTGACTTTC
CDR3aa: CASSALAGSSGANVLTF

j_gene: TRBJ2-5
v_gene: TRBV6-5
d_gene: TRBD2
len: 13
abundance: once
CDR3nt: TGTGCCAGCAGGCGGGGGGGCCAAGAGACCCAGTACTTC
CDR3aa: CASRRGGQETQYF

j_gene: TRBJ2-1
v_gene: TRBV27
d_gene: .
len: 18
abundance: few
CDR3nt: TGTGCCAGCAGTTTAAGACTTATTGCGGGGGCCCACTACAATGAGCAGTTCTTC
CDR3aa: CASSLRLIAGAHYNEQFF

j_gene: TRBJ2-5
v_gene: TRBV19
d_gene: TRBD1
len: 12
abundance: few
CDR3nt: TGTGCCAGTACGACTGGAGGTGGACAGGAGTACTTC
CDR3aa: CASTTGGGQEYF

j_gene: TRBJ2-1
v_gene: TRBV7-3
d_gene: TRBD1
len: 15
abundance: .
CDR3nt: TGTGCCAGCAGCTTAAGGGGACAGGGGAGAGATGAGCAGTTCTTC
CDR3aa: CASSLRGQGRDEQFF

j_gene: TRBJ2-3
v_gene: TRBV7-9
d_gene: .
len: 19
abundance: .
CDR3nt: TGTGCCAGCAGCTTAAGCTTCCTTACGGGGGGCGGCAGCACAGATACGCAGTATTTT
CDR3aa: CASSLSFLTGGGSTDTQYF

j_gene: TRBJ2-3
v_gene: TRBV7-6
d_gene: .
len: 13
abundance: .
CDR3nt: TGTGCCAGCAGCTTAGTAGTCCCAGATACGCAGTATTTT
CDR3aa: CASSLVVPDTQYF

j_gene: TRBJ1-1
v_gene: TRBV5-1
d_gene: TRBD1
len: 16
abundance: .
CDR3nt: TGCGCCAGCAGCTTGGTCACAGGACAGGTGAACACTGAAGCTTTCTTT
CDR3aa: CASSLVTGQVNTEAFF

j_gene: TRBJ2-1
v_gene: TRBV10-1
d_gene: .
len: 16
abundance: medium-sized
CDR3nt: TGCGCCAGCAGTGAAATGGAACTAGCCTCCTACAATGAGCAGTTCTTC
CDR3aa: CASSEMELASYNEQFF

j_gene: TRBJ1-3
v_gene: TRBV6-5
d_gene: .
len: 15
abundance: .
CDR3nt: TGTGCCAGCAGTTACCTAGGACAGTCAGGAAACACCATATATTTT
CDR3aa: CASSYLGQSGNTIYF

j_gene: TRBJ2-5
v_gene: TRBV4-3
d_gene: .
len: 15
abundance: .
CDR3nt: TGCGCCAGCAGCCAAGATATTTTCAGGGAAGAGACCCAGTACTTC
CDR3aa: CASSQDIFREETQYF

j_gene: TRBJ2-3
v_gene: TRBV9
d_gene: .
len: 15
abundance: .
CDR3nt: TGTGCCAGCAGGGCAGCGGGTTCCAGCACAGATACGCAGTATTTT
CDR3aa: CASRAAGSSTDTQYF

j_gene: TRBJ2-7
v_gene: TRBV18
d_gene: .
len: 15
abundance: .
CDR3nt: TGTGCCAGCTCACCAGGAAAGGGAGGACTCTACGAGCAGTACTTC
CDR3aa: CASSPGKGGLYEQYF

j_gene: TRBJ2-4
v_gene: TRBV7-8
d_gene: .
len: 16
abundance: .
CDR3nt: TGTGCCAGCAGCTTAGTTTACAGAACGGCCAAAAACATTCAGTACTTC
CDR3aa: CASSLVYRTAKNIQYF

j_gene: TRBJ1-2
v_gene: TRBV6-1
d_gene: .
len: 14
abundance: .
CDR3nt: TGTGCCAGCAGGGCAGGGAATACTAACTATGGCTACACCTTC
CDR3aa: CASRAGNTNYGYTF

j_gene: TRBJ2-2
v_gene: TRBV18
d_gene: .
len: 12
abundance: .
CDR3nt: TGTGCCAGCTCTATTCTCAGCGGGGAGCTGTTTTTT
CDR3aa: CASSILSGELFF

j_gene: TRBJ1-2
v_gene: TRBV27
d_gene: TRBD1
len: 16
abundance: .
CDR3nt: TGTGCCAGCAGTTTAGAGGGCCACGGGACAGCGTATGGCTACACCTTC
CDR3aa: CASSLEGHGTAYGYTF

j_gene: TRBJ1-6
v_gene: TRBV10-1
d_gene: TRBD1
len: 13
abundance: once
CDR3nt: TGCGCCAGCCATCGACAGGGGAATTCACCCCTCCACTTT
CDR3aa: CASHRQGNSPLHF

j_gene: TRBJ2-2
v_gene: TRBV5-1
d_gene: TRBD2
len: 19
abundance: .
CDR3nt: TGCGCCAGCAGCTTGGCCCTACTAGCGGGGGGCCTCGGTAGCGGGGAGCTGTTTTTT
CDR3aa: CASSLALLAGGLGSGELFF

j_gene: TRBJ1-6
v_gene: TRBV6-4
d_gene: TRBD1
len: 18
abundance: .
CDR3nt: TGTGCCAGCAGTCTCTTAGGACAGGCCAAATCCTATAATTCACCCCTCCACTTT
CDR3aa: CASSLLGQAKSYNSPLHF

j_gene: TRBJ2-5
v_gene: TRBV6-5
d_gene: TRBD2
len: 16
abundance: .
CDR3nt: TGTGCCAGCAGTTACGGGCGCGCTAGCGGGGGAGAGACCCAGTACTTC
CDR3aa: CASSYGRASGGETQYF

j_gene: TRBJ1-2
v_gene: TRBV6-5
d_gene: .
len: 12
abundance: .
CDR3nt: TGTGCCAGCAGCCAGGCTAACTATGGCTACACCTTC
CDR3aa: CASSQANYGYTF

j_gene: TRBJ2-3
v_gene: TRBV23-1
d_gene: TRBD1
len: 16
abundance: few
CDR3nt: TGCGCCAGCAGTCATTGTCCGGGACAGCGACAAGATACGCAGTATTTT
CDR3aa: CASSHCPGQRQDTQYF

j_gene: TRBJ2-3
v_gene: TRBV5-1
d_gene: .
len: 13
abundance: .
CDR3nt: TGCGCCAGCAGCTTGGACGGGACAGATACGCAGTATTTT
CDR3aa: CASSLDGTDTQYF

j_gene: TRBJ1-1
v_gene: TRBV5-1
d_gene: .
len: 13
abundance: .
CDR3nt: TGCGCCAGCAGCTCACGAGGGAACACTGAAGCTTTCTTT
CDR3aa: CASSSRGNTEAFF

j_gene: TRBJ1-5
v_gene: TRBV4-1
d_gene: .
len: 19
abundance: .
CDR3nt: TGCGCCAGCAGCCAAGACCATCGGGACACCTACGGGGGCAATCAGCCCCAGCATTTT
CDR3aa: CASSQDHRDTYGGNQPQHF